This T cell receptor (beta chain) was found in a study of vaccination and CD4 T cells after COVID-19. Turning to the study itself: Convalescent donors were composed of six males and four females, of whom two were Hispanic.

The treatment denotes: approximately nine-day PBMC culture with coronavirus spike peptide pools or control peptides (ViraFEST assay). Pre-COVID-19 pandemic sampling (2011-2018) yielded the unexposed donor's CD4+ T cells. Scientists separated out CD4+ T cells through negative selection following 10 days in culture. Whole-study findings and limits: Convalescent patient numbers were relatively low, with no early post-infection timepoints. Going from roughly 22 to 38, median SARS-CoV-2-reactive clonotypes did not rise significantly.

After removal of 8 bases from V and 0 bases from J, the junction contained 13 bases not matched to a gene. The CDR3 length is 16 residues. CDR1 and CDR2 from the germline V gene are DFQATT and SNEGSKA (reference sequence). Remarks on this clonotype: Its antigen is still unknown.

The Oncomine TCR Beta short-read assay generated sequence data from the DNA of cultured CD4+ T cells. TCRdb re-called the PCR reads with MiXCR, one entry per CDR3 protein. The table lists about 5,900 distinct CDR3 sequences, about 35% of them singletons, with 28% in the top ten. The chain uses TRBV20-1 and TRBJ2-3; 8 bases are a match to TRBD2. The source of this sequence is a human donor in good health. The sample consisted of CD4+ T cells from blood, cultured in vitro. This CDR3 is CSPSTPRGASTDTQYF. CDR3 nucleotide sequence: TGCAGTCCCTCAACGCCGCGGGGGGCTAGCACAGATACGCAGTATTTT.